The 18 T cell receptor beta chains below come from one sample, sequenced in a study of blood T cell repertoires in COVID-19. Profiling relied on immunoSEQ multiplex PCR, and the TCRdb table lists in-frame clones only, not all of them. The sample includes a few hundred thousand clones, 80% to 90% seen only once; the top ten take around 1.1%. The sample comprised PBMCs or T cells enriched from blood (not recorded which). Source of these receptors: a man under 40 who had recovered from COVID-19.

The chain is built from TRBV13 and TRBJ2-5, with D possibly TRBD1 on 6 matching bases. This CDR3 comprises 15 residues. CDR1 and CDR2 from the germline V gene are PRHDT and FYEKMQ (reference sequence). Trimming took off 2 bases at V and 2 bases at J, with 12 bases between the two ends. As DNA, the CDR3 is TGTGCCAGCAGCTTACTAGGCAGGGGACAAGAGACCCAGTACTTC. The encoded protein is CASSLLGRGQETQYF.

This clone was seen only a few times. The rearrangement uses TRBV5-1 and TRBJ1-2, with 7 bases aligning to TRBD1. This CDR3 spans 12 amino acids. From germline, CDR1 is SGHRS and CDR2 YFSETQ. J gave up 14 bases and V 0 bases, and 7 bases lay outside the gene matches. The CDR3: CASSLGQGAATF. CDR3 coding DNA: TGCGCCAGCAGCTTGGGACAGGGAGCCGCGACCTTC. The entire variable domain, with the rest obtained from reference TRBV5-1 and TRBJ1-2, is as follows: KAGVTQTPRYLIKTRGQQVTLSCSPISGHRSVSWYQQTPGQGLQFLFEYFSETQRNKGNFPGRFSGRQFSNSRSEMNVSTLELGDSALYLCASSLGQGAATFGSGTRLTVV.

The chain employs TRBV2 and TRBJ2-1, with D tentatively TRBD2 (6 bases). Germline lookup yields CDR1 SNHLY and CDR2 FYNNEI. CDR3 length equals 14 residues. The V gene lost 5 bases and the J gene lost 2 bases, with 10 bases spanning the gap. The CDR3 coding sequence is TGTGCCAGCAGTTTAGAGCGGGCCTACAATGAGCAGTTCTTC. Protein product: CASSLERAYNEQFF.

V and J are TRBV5-5 and TRBJ2-7; D may be TRBD1 (5 bases). There are 14 residues in the CDR3. Germline lookup yields CDR1 SGHKS and CDR2 YYEKEE (reference sequence). V was trimmed by 2 bases and J by 7 bases, leaving 16 bases between them. CDR3 DNA: TGTGCCAGCAGCTTCTCCTCAGGGATCGAGGAGCAGTACTTC. Residues: CASSFSSGIEEQYF. Combining the CDR3 with reference TRBV5-5 and TRBJ2-7 gives the whole variable domain DAGVTQSPTHLIKTRGQQVTLRCSPISGHKSVSWYQQVLGQGPQFIFQYYEKEERGRGNFPDRFSARQFPNYSSELNVNALLLGDSALYLCASSFSSGIEEQYFGPGTRLTVT.

A remark on this clone: Other DNA sequences in the sample encode the same CDR3. V is TRBV29-1 and J is TRBJ2-2; TRBD2 matches 7 bases. Trimming took 5 bases from V and 5 from J; bases not matched to a gene: 5. Germline loops: CDR1 SQVTM, CDR2 ANQGSEA. CDR3 length: 13 residues. The CDR3 loop reads CSVSGTGTGELFF. The CDR3 DNA is TGCAGCGTTAGCGGGACTGGGACCGGGGAGCTGTTTTTT.

This clone was picked up a small number of times. The chain uses TRBV19 and TRBJ1-2, with D possibly matching TRBD1 (6 bases). Trimming stripped 7 bases from V and 0 bases from J, with 12 bases between. Germline V gives CDR1 LNHDA, CDR2 SQIVND (reference sequence). This CDR3 region has 14 residues. The CDR3 here is CASNMRGTNYGYTF. The CDR3 nucleotides are TGTGCCAGTAACATGAGGGGGACTAACTATGGCTACACCTTC.

This clone has more than one count but fewer than ten. This chain links TRBV5-4 with TRBJ1-4; 7 nucleotides line up with TRBD1. The ends lost 0 bases at V and 8 bases at J; junction bases unmatched: 7. The V gene's germline CDR1 is SGHNT and CDR2 YYREEE (reference sequence). This CDR3 region has 15 residues. The CDR3 sequence: CASSLDTGVGEKLFF. For the CDR3, the DNA is TGTGCCAGCAGCTTGGATACAGGGGTGGGAGAAAAACTGTTTTTT. Full variable domain (missing parts from reference TRBV5-4 and TRBJ1-4): ETGVTQSPTHLIKTRGQQVTLRCSSQSGHNTVSWYQQALGQGPQFIFQYYREEENGRGNFPPRFSGLQFPNYSSELNVNALELDDSALYLCASSLDTGVGEKLFFGSGTQLSVL.

In DNA, the CDR3 is TGTGCCAGCTCACTCGGGAGAAGGGAGACCCAGTACTTC. Its protein is CASSLGRRETQYF. The V call is TRBV18, the J call TRBJ2-5; a possible D gene is TRBD2 (6 bases). There are 13 residues in the CDR3. The germline CDR1 and CDR2 sequences are KGHSH and LQKENI. The V gene lost 4 bases and the J gene lost 5 bases, with 11 bases spanning the gap.

CDR3 in amino acids: CASSPDQPQHF. Written as DNA, the CDR3 is TGTGCCAGCAGTCCGGATCAGCCCCAGCATTTT. The chain employs TRBV28 and TRBJ1-5; D remains ambiguous. Trimming cost V 5 bases and J 5 bases, with 4 bases left between them. This CDR3 region has 11 residues. Germline V gene lookup returns CDR1 MDHEN and CDR2 SYDVKM.

The rearrangement joins TRBV2 to TRBJ2-1; TRBD2 matches 10 bases. The CDR3 is made up of 15 amino acids. The V segment lost 6 bases and the J segment 9 bases; nucleotides outside the gene matches: 11. CDR1 SNHLY and CDR2 FYNNEI come from the germline V gene. The CDR3 protein is CASRRGASGSGEQFF. The CDR3 DNA is TGTGCCAGCAGGAGAGGCGCTAGCGGGAGTGGTGAGCAGTTCTTC.

This sequence joins TRBV27 and TRBJ2-1; no reliable D call. Germline values: CDR1 MNHEY, CDR2 SMNVEV (reference sequence). This CDR3 is 16 amino acids long. The ends were cut back, 4 bases at V and 1 base at J, with 14 bases in the middle. The DNA of the CDR3 is TGTGCCAGCAGTTCCGCCCAGGCCACGTCCTACAATGAGCAGTTCTTC. It yields the protein CASSSAQATSYNEQFF.

This chain links TRBV30 with TRBJ2-5; D possibly corresponds to TRBD2 (7 bases). Germline CDR1 is GTSNPN and CDR2 is SVGIG (reference sequence). The CDR3 is 15 amino acids. CDR3 bases: TGTGCATCGACCCTAGGGGGGGTTTACCAAGAGACCCAGTACTTC. This codes for CASTLGGVYQETQYF.

The chain is built from TRBV7-9 and TRBJ1-2; 8 bases fit TRBD1. Unmatched junction bases numbered 6, after V lost 1 base and J lost 8 bases. CDR1 is SEHNR, CDR2 FQNEAQ, per germline (reference sequence). This CDR3 has 14 residues. The CDR3 region is CASSLVQGAVGYTF. CDR3 DNA: TGTGCCAGCAGCTTAGTCCAGGGGGCTGTCGGCTACACCTTC.

The V call is TRBV7-2, the J call TRBJ2-1, with 10 bases aligning to TRBD2. The V and J ends lost 5 bases and 6 bases, in that order; junction bases with no gene match: 7. The CDR3 sequence is 15 residues long. Germline V lookup: CDR1 SGHTA, CDR2 FQGNSA. The CDR3 is CASSRLAGGPNEQFF. In nucleotides, the CDR3 is TGTGCCAGCAGCAGATTAGCGGGGGGACCCAATGAGCAGTTCTTC.

The chain links TRBV30 to TRBJ2-7, with TRBD1 identical over 7 bases. CDR1 and CDR2 from the germline V gene are GTSNPN and SVGIG (reference sequence). The CDR3 length is 11 residues. The J segment lost 3 bases and the V segment lost 4 bases, leaving 0 bases of the junction unmatched. CDR3 in DNA: TGTGCCTGGAACAGGGGCTACGAGCAGTACTTC. This translates into CAWNRGYEQYF.

This chain connects TRBV6-6 to TRBJ1-5; no reliable D call. CDR1 and CDR2 (germline): MNHNY, SVGAGI (reference sequence). The ends were cut back, 3 bases at V and 1 base at J, with 7 bases in the middle. This CDR3 has 14 residues. This CDR3 reads CASSYLQSNQPQHF. DNA of the CDR3: TGTGCCAGCAGTTATTTACAGAGCAATCAGCCCCAGCATTTT.

The rearrangement joins TRBV7-9 to TRBJ2-5; possible D gene TRBD2, 6 bases. Germline CDR1 SEHNR, CDR2 FQNEAQ (reference sequence). The CDR3 extends over 14 amino acids. V shed 2 bases and J shed 1 base, with 8 bases lying between them. CDR3 in amino acids: CASSLREAQETQYF. The CDR3 DNA sequence: TGTGCCAGCAGCTTAAGGGAGGCCCAAGAGACCCAGTACTTC.

The chain combines TRBV4-1 with TRBJ2-7; the D is unclear. Per the germline V gene, CDR1 is MGHRA and CDR2 is YSYEKL. V was shortened by 4 bases and J by 6 bases, with 13 bases between the two germline ends. This CDR3 comprises 13 residues. The CDR3 reads CASSRGPTAEQYF. DNA for the CDR3: TGCGCCAGCAGCCGAGGCCCCACCGCCGAGCAGTACTTC.